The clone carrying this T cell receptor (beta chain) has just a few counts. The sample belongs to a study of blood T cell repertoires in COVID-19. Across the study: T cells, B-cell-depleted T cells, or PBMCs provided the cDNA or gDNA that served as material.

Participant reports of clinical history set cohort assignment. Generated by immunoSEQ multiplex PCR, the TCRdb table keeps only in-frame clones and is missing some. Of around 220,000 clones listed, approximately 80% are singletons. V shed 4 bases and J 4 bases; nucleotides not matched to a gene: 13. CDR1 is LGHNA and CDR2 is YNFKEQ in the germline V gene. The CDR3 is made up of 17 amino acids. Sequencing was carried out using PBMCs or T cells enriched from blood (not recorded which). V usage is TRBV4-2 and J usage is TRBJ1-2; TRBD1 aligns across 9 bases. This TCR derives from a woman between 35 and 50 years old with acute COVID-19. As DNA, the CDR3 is TGTGCCAGCAGCCCGCTAAACCGGGACAGGGAGTCCTATGGCTACACCTTC. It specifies CASSPLNRDRESYGYTF.